The T cell receptor (beta chain) under discussion was sequenced for a study of Ad26.COV2.S vaccination and SARS-CoV-2 variants (dated by TCRdb to about 2021). Regarding the study in general: Vaccine-arm donors came from COV1001, a multicentre, randomized, double-blind, placebo-controlled phase I-IIa trial of Ad26.COV2.S in healthy adults. Ad26.COV2.S was given intramuscularly at 5x10^10 or 1x10^11 viral particles, as a single shot or as two shots 56 days apart. TCRbeta repertoire sequencing was used to assess the specificity and breadth of SARS-CoV-2-reactive T cell receptors after Ad26.COV2.S vaccination. The TCR-sequenced set comprised about 30 samples: about 19 Ad26.COV2.S vaccine recipients, 5 placebo recipients and 8 SARS-CoV-2 convalescent individuals. Trial participants were randomized into five groups of five: low-dose or high-dose Ad26.COV2.S given once or twice, or placebo on both occasions. Blinding of investigators to trial group allocation was maintained during experiments and outcome assessment.

The immunoSEQ Assay was used to sequence TCRbeta CDR3 regions. After extraction, genomic DNA underwent amplification by bias-controlled multiplex PCR, followed by high-throughput sequencing. The authors' analysis ran thus. To quantify the absolute abundance of every unique TCRbeta CDR3 region, sequences were collapsed and filtered. T cell fraction was estimated by normalizing TCRbeta template counts to usable DNA, with usable DNA measured through amplification of reference genes found in all nucleated cells. Repertoire TCRs were annotated as SARS-CoV-2-specific when V gene, CDR3 amino acid sequence and J gene were exactly matched to a known reactive TCR set. The reference SARS-CoV-2 TCR set was derived from MIRA and filtered for enrichment in COVID-19-positive ImmuneCODE repertoires, a step that removed public or cross-reactive TCRs. Using the MIRA antigens, annotated TCRs were further analysed by specific ORF or by position within an ORF. Breadth was defined as annotated unique rearrangements over total unique productive rearrangements; depth was the summed frequency of those rearrangements. TCR breadth was compared between groups using two-sided Wilcoxon rank-sum tests. The table comes from immuneACCESS by way of TCRdb, which keeps in-frame sequences with V and J called. Part of the clones is missing from these tables; in studies checked, under half for an unresolved V gene and the rest for unknown reasons. V, J and clone size are those of that table, while D and trimming were read from the DNA. The sample records about 350,000 clones, about 85% of which are singletons. The ten most abundant clones make up 2.5% to 3.5% of the sample.

Study-wide findings and limitations: After vaccination, substantial breadth of spike-specific CD8+ and CD4+ T cell responses was reported. Comparing responses between vaccine doses or regimens was not something the study was powered to do. Spike-specific TCR breadth was higher in Ad26.COV2.S recipients than in placebo recipients (P = 0.0014). According to the authors, total T cell responses may have been underestimated by the TCR breadth and depth analyses. Comparable non-spike TCR breadth was observed between vaccine and placebo recipients, consistent with only spike being contained in the vaccine.

This sample's treatment or condition label indicates: 19 received Ad26.COV2.S at low or high dose, single or two shots; several received placebo; per-sample allocation not given. For vaccine and placebo recipients, repertoires were sequenced using samples collected on day 63 after the first injection. In Cohort 1b, about two dozen adults aged 18-55 years were enrolled at a single site in Boston, USA, between 29 July and 7 August 2020. As a vaccine, Ad26.COV2.S was a replication-incompetent adenovirus type 26 vector that expressed a prefusion-stabilized SARS-CoV-2 spike protein derived from the original Wuhan strain. As for this clone: The specificity of this receptor is unknown. Base qualities are not provided; no much larger clone lies one nucleotide away.

The germline V gene gives CDR1 as SGHDN and CDR2 as FVKESK. The CDR3 contains 13 residues, cysteine and phenylalanine counted. Of the read, only the CDR3 DNA is kept; its 39 bases are in frame from base 1. V is cut by 4 bases and J by 1 base, and the space between the germline ends is 7 bases. Specimen: peripheral blood, collected in a trial of Ad26.COV2.S vaccine versus placebo. This TCR derives from a person between 18 and 59 years old who received the Ad26.COV2.S COVID-19 vaccine or a placebo. The chain employs TRBV14 and TRBJ2-5; the D gene is unclear. The CDR3 reads as follows: CASSRTSQETQYF. The DNA sequence follows: TGTGCCAGCAGCCGTACCTCCCAAGAGACCCAGTACTTC.